The T cell receptor beta chain described here comes from a study of Ad26.COV2.S vaccination and SARS-CoV-2 variants. Study in general: Administration of Ad26.COV2.S was intramuscular, either once or twice 56 days apart.

Some clones are missing from TCRdb's copy, which holds only in-frame ones; the method was immunoSEQ multiplex PCR. The sample has around 320,000 clones, 85% seen once. Notes on this clone: Its antigen is undetermined. The identical CDR3 is also encoded by other nucleotide sequences in the sample.

Whole-study findings and limits: In vaccinated individuals, spike-specific CD8+ and CD4+ T cell responses reportedly displayed substantial breadth.

Treatment of the sample: around 19 received Ad26.COV2.S at low or high dose, single or two shots; 5 received placebo; per-sample allocation not given. Day 63 after the first vaccine or placebo injection was the time point for sampling. The ends were cut back, 0 bases at V and 4 bases at J, with 4 bases in the middle. In germline, CDR1 is SGHRS, CDR2 YFSETQ. CDR3 length equals 12 residues. The sequencing here drew on peripheral blood, taken in a trial of Ad26.COV2.S vaccine versus placebo. V and J are TRBV5-1 and TRBJ1-2; D gene ambiguous. The clonotype was recovered from a person aged 18-60 years who received the Ad26.COV2.S COVID-19 vaccine or a placebo. The CDR3 bases are TGCGCCAGCAGCTTGGACTCCTATGGCTACACCTTC. It yields the protein CASSLDSYGYTF. Complete variable domain (other parts from reference TRBV5-1 and TRBJ1-2): KAGVTQTPRYLIKTRGQQVTLSCSPISGHRSVSWYQQTPGQGLQFLFEYFSETQRNKGNFPGRFSGRQFSNSRSEMNVSTLELGDSALYLCASSLDSYGYTFGSGTRLTVV.